This T cell receptor (beta chain) was sequenced during a study of blood T cell repertoires in COVID-19. Study at large: Whether acute or convalescent, the COVID-19 samples came from the United States, Italy and Spain.

Authors' processing steps: Estimates of nucleated cell counts were drawn from the amplification of reference gene primers. Libraries were prepared by immunoSEQ multiplex PCR; TCRdb keeps only in-frame clonotypes and omits some of them. V and J calls and clone size follow that table, whereas D and trimming were derived from the DNA. In the table there are hundreds of thousands of clones, roughly 87% of which are singletons. This clone was recorded once. Germline trimming cut 8 bases from V and 5 bases from J; bases unmatched to any gene: 14. The CDR3 spans 17 residues. The germline V gene has CDR1 LNHDA and CDR2 SQIVND (reference sequence).

The sequence came from a woman between 18 and 29 years old who had recovered from COVID-19. The sequenced material came from peripheral blood. V and J are TRBV19 and TRBJ1-4; 10 positions agree with TRBD1. For the CDR3, the DNA is TGTGCCAGTCTCCAACTGGGACAGGGGCCTTCCAATGAAAAACTGTTTTTT. It codes for CASLQLGQGPSNEKLFF.